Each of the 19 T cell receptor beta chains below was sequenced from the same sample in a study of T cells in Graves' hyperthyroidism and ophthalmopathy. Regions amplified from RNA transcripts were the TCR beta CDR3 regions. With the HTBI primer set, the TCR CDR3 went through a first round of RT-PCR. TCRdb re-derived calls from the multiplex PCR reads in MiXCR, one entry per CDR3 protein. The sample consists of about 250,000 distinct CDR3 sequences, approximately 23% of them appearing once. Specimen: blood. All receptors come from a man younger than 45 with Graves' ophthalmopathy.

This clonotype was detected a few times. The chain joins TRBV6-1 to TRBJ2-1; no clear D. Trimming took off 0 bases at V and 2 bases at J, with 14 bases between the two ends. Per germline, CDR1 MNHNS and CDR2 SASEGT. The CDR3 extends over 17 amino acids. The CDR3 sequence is CASSEAAATPPYNEQFF. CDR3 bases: TGTGCCAGCAGTGAAGCGGCGGCGACCCCTCCCTACAATGAGCAGTTCTTC.

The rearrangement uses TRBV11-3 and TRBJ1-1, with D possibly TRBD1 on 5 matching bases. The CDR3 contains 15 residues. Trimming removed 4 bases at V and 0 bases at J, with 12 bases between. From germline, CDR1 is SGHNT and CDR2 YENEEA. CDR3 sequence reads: CASSSRTKMNTEAFF. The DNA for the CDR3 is TGTGCCAGCAGCTCTCGGACAAAAATGAACACTGAAGCTTTCTTT.

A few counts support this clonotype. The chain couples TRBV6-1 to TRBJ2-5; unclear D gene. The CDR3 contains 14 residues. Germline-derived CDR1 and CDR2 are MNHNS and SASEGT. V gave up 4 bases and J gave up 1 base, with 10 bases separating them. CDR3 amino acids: CASSVEALQETQYF. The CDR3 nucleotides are TGTGCCAGCAGTGTCGAGGCACTCCAAGAGACCCAGTACTTC.

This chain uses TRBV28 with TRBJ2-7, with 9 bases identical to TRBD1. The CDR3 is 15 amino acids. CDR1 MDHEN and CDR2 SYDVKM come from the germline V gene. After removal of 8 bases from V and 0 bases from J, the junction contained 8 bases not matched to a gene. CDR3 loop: CASAGQDRGSYEQYF. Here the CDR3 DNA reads TGTGCCAGCGCTGGGCAGGACAGGGGCTCCTACGAGCAGTACTTC.

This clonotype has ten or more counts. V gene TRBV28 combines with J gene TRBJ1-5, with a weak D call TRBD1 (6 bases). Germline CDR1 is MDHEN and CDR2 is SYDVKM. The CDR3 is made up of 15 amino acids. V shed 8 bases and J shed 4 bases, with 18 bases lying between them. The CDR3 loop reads CASRRSGVRNQPQHF. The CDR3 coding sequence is TGTGCCAGCCGTAGGTCAGGGGTAAGAAATCAGCCCCAGCATTTT.

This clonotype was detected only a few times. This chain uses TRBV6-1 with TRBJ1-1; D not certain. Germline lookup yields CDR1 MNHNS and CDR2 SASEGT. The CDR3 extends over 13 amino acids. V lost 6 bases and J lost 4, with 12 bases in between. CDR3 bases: TGTGCCAGCAGATCGAACCGGGCCACTGAAGCTTTCTTT. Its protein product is CASRSNRATEAFF.

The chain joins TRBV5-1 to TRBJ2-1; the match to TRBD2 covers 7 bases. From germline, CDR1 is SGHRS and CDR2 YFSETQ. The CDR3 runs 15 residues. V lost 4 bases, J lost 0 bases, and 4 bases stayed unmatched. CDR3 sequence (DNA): TGCGCCAGCAGCCCGCGGGGGAACTCCTACAATGAGCAGTTCTTC. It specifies CASSPRGNSYNEQFF.

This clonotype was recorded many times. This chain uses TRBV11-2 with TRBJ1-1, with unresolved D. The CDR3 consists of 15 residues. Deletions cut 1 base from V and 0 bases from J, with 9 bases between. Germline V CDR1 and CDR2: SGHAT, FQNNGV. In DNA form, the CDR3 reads TGTGCCAGCAGCTTAGTGGGCGCCATGAACACTGAAGCTTTCTTT. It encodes CASSLVGAMNTEAFF.

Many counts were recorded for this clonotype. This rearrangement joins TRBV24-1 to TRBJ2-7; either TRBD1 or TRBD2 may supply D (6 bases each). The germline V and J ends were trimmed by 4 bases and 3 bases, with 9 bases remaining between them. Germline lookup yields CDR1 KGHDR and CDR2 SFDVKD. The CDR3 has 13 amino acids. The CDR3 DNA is TGTGCCACCAGTGAGGGGGGCTTCTACGAGCAGTACTTC. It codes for CATSEGGFYEQYF.

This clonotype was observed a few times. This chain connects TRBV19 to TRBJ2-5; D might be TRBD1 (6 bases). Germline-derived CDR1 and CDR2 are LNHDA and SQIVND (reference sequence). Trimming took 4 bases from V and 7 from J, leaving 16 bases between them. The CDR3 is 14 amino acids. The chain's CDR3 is CASSTGAQVGTQYF. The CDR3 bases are TGTGCCAGTAGTACAGGGGCGCAAGTCGGGACCCAGTACTTC.

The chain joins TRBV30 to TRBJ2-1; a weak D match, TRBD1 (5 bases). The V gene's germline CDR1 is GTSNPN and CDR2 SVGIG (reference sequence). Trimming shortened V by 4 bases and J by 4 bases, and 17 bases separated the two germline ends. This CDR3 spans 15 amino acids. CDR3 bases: TGTGCCTGGACCCATCCCAGGGTGGGATACAATGAGCAGTTCTTC. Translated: CAWTHPRVGYNEQFF.

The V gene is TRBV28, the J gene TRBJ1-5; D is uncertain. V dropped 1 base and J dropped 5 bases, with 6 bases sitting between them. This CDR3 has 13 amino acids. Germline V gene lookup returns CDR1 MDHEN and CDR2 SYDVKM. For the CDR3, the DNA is TGTGCCAGCAGTTTATTCGGGGATCAGCCCCAGCATTTT. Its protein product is CASSLFGDQPQHF.

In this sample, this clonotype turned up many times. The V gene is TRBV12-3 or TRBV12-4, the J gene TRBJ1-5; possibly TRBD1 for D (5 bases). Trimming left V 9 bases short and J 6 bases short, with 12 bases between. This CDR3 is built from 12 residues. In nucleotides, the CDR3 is TGTGCCAGTAGGGGCGCAGGTCAGCCCCAGCATTTT. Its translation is CASRGAGQPQHF.

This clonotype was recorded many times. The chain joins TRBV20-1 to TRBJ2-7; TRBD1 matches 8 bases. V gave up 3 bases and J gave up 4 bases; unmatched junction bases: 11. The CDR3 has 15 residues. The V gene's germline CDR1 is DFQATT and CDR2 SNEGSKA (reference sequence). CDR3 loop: CSARHRDRLEYEQYF. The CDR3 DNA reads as TGCAGTGCTAGGCATCGGGACAGGCTCGAATACGAGCAGTACTTC.

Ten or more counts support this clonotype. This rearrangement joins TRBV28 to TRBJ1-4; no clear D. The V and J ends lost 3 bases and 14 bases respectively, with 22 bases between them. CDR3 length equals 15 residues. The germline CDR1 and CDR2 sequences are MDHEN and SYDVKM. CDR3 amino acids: CASSFGGRAVAYLFF. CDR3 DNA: TGTGCCAGCAGTTTCGGCGGACGGGCTGTTGCATATCTGTTTTTT.

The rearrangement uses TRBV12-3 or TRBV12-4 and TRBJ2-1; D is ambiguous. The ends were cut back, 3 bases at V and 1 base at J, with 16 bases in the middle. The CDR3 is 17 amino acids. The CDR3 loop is CASSFSWRTDSYNEQFF. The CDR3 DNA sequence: TGTGCCAGCAGTTTTTCCTGGCGCACTGATTCCTACAATGAGCAGTTCTTC.

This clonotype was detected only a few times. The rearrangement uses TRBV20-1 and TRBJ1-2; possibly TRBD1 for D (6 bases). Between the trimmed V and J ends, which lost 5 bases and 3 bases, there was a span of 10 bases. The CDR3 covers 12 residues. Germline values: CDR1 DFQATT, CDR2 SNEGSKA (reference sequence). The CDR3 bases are TGCAGTGCTGGGAGGGGGGACTATGGCTACACCTTC. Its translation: CSAGRGDYGYTF.

CDR3 loop: CASSEFPNNSPLHF. CDR3 bases: TGTGCCAGCAGTGAATTCCCCAATAATTCACCCCTCCACTTT. V gene TRBV25-1 combines with J gene TRBJ1-6; no firm D call. Germline-derived CDR1 and CDR2 are MGHDK and SYGVNS. V dropped 1 base and J dropped 5 bases, with 6 bases sitting between them. The CDR3 is made up of 14 amino acids.

The CDR3 here is CASSLRGGLHNSPLHF. Here the CDR3 DNA reads TGTGCCAGCAGTTTACGGGGTGGACTCCATAATTCACCCCTCCACTTT. The rearrangement uses TRBV28 and TRBJ1-6; D not certain. Germline assignment: CDR1 MDHEN and CDR2 SYDVKM. Trimming took 2 bases from V and 5 from J, leaving 13 bases between them. CDR3 size: 16 residues.